These 11 T cell receptor beta chains came from one sample sequenced in a study of T cell responses to AZD1222 COVID-19 vaccine. TCRdb's table, derived via immunoSEQ multiplex PCR, lists solely in-frame clones and lacks some. The sample contains some 80,000 clones, about 74% of which appear only once. The sample was peripheral blood, taken 28 days after the second dose of the MenACWY control vaccine. The receptor source for this set is an adult who received the MenACWY meningococcal vaccine as a control.

The chain uses TRBV6-2 or TRBV6-3 and TRBJ2-7; possibly TRBD1 for D (5 bases). This CDR3 contains 14 residues. The V gene's germline CDR1 is MNHEY and CDR2 SVGEGT. V shed 6 bases and J shed 1 base, with 13 bases lying between them. This chain's CDR3 is CASSLRRGSYEQYF. The CDR3 DNA is TGTGCCAGCAGCCTACGAAGGGGATCCTACGAGCAGTACTTC.

The chain couples TRBV2 to TRBJ1-2; a weak D match, TRBD1 (5 bases). The germline V gene has CDR1 SNHLY and CDR2 FYNNEI. V was pared by 6 bases and J by 11 bases, with 16 bases between. CDR3 size: 12 residues. The CDR3 region is CASRPDGTQYTF. The CDR3 DNA is TGTGCCAGCAGACCGGACGGGACCCAGTACACCTTC.

In this sample, this clone turned up once. This chain uses TRBV7-9 with TRBJ1-1, with TRBD1 as a possible D gene (6 bases). Trimming took off 5 bases at V and 6 bases at J, with 19 bases between the two ends. Germline lookup yields CDR1 SEHNR and CDR2 FQNEAQ (reference sequence). The CDR3 length is 15 residues. CDR3: CASSPAGGTSPEAFF. In DNA, the CDR3 is TGTGCCAGCAGCCCAGCGGGGGGGACAAGCCCTGAAGCTTTCTTT. Based on the CDR3 plus reference TRBV7-9 and TRBJ1-1, the full variable domain is DTGVSQNPRHKITKRGQNVTFRCDPISEHNRLYWYRQTLGQGPEFLTYFQNEAQLEKSRLLSDRFSAERPKGSFSTLEIQRTEQGDSAMYLCASSPAGGTSPEAFFGQGTRLTVV.

This chain joins TRBV15 and TRBJ1-1; 11 nucleotides match TRBD1. Germline CDR1 and CDR2: LNHNV and YYDKDF (reference sequence). The V gene end was trimmed by 5 bases and the J gene end by 3 bases; junction bases not matched to a gene: 5. The CDR3 is 15 amino acids. CDR3 amino acids: CATSLGQGVDTEAFF. For the CDR3, the DNA is TGTGCCACCAGCTTGGGACAGGGGGTTGACACTGAAGCTTTCTTT.

The chain carries TRBV19 and TRBJ1-5; D ambiguous. Germline assignment: CDR1 LNHDA and CDR2 SQIVND (reference sequence). Between the trimmed V and J ends, which lost 6 bases and 7 bases, there was a span of 10 bases. CDR3 size: 12 residues. Here the CDR3 reads CASSSGFQPQHF. DNA for the CDR3: TGTGCCAGTAGCTCAGGTTTCCAGCCCCAGCATTTT.

The chain joins TRBV7-2 to TRBJ2-7; D gene ambiguous. Between the trimmed V and J ends, which lost 5 bases and 7 bases, there was a span of 9 bases. This CDR3 is built from 11 residues. Germline V lookup: CDR1 SGHTA, CDR2 FQGNSA. Here the CDR3 reads CASSLHREQYF. The CDR3 nucleotides read TGTGCCAGCAGCCTCCACCGGGAGCAGTACTTC.

This clone showed up just once. This chain joins TRBV18 and TRBJ1-2, with 8 bases identical to TRBD1. CDR1 and CDR2 from the germline V gene are KGHSH and LQKENI. The CDR3 spans 13 residues. V was pared by 6 bases and J by 5 bases, with 5 bases of the junction left unmatched. The CDR3 nucleotides are TGTGCCAGCTCCGACAGGGGAGGATATGGCTACACCTTC. As protein: CASSDRGGYGYTF.

V usage is TRBV15 and J usage is TRBJ2-1, with TRBD2 matching over 7 bases. The CDR3 totals 18 residues. The ends lost 1 base at V and 5 bases at J; junction bases unmatched: 14. Germline CDR1 and CDR2: LNHNV and YYDKDF (reference sequence). The CDR3 is CATSRARLAPMGDNEQFF. CDR3 in DNA: TGTGCCACCAGCAGAGCCCGACTAGCCCCGATGGGGGACAATGAGCAGTTCTTC.

The V and J genes are TRBV5-4 and TRBJ2-1; TRBD1 aligns across 9 bases. The CDR3 loop spans 20 amino acids. The germline V gene encodes CDR1 SGHNT and CDR2 YYREEE (reference sequence). Trimming at V came to 6 bases and at J to 1 base, leaving 20 bases not matched to a gene. DNA of the CDR3: TGTGCCAGCAACATACGGGACAGGGCGGGTAACTGGGCATCCTACAATGAGCAGTTCTTC. Encoded protein: CASNIRDRAGNWASYNEQFF. Full variable domain (rest looked up from reference TRBV5-4 and TRBJ2-1): ETGVTQSPTHLIKTRGQQVTLRCSSQSGHNTVSWYQQALGQGPQFIFQYYREEENGRGNFPPRFSGLQFPNYSSELNVNALELDDSALYLCASNIRDRAGNWASYNEQFFGPGTRLTVL.

The rearrangement uses TRBV9 and TRBJ2-3; no definite D call. Germline CDR1 and CDR2: SGDLS and YYNGEE. V was clipped by 0 bases and J by 4 bases, with 6 bases between them. The CDR3 loop spans 13 amino acids. The CDR3 protein is CASSVGSPDTQYF. The CDR3 DNA sequence: TGTGCCAGCAGCGTAGGGTCGCCAGATACGCAGTATTTT.

The chain employs TRBV5-1 and TRBJ2-2; weak D call: TRBD1 (5 bases). Trimming cost V 3 bases and J 6 bases, with 15 bases left between them. CDR1 is SGHRS and CDR2 is YFSETQ in the germline V gene. This CDR3 spans 15 amino acids. The CDR3 DNA sequence: TGCGCCAGCAGCTCCCCAGGGATAGAAGCCGGGGAGCTGTTTTTT. Protein product: CASSSPGIEAGELFF.